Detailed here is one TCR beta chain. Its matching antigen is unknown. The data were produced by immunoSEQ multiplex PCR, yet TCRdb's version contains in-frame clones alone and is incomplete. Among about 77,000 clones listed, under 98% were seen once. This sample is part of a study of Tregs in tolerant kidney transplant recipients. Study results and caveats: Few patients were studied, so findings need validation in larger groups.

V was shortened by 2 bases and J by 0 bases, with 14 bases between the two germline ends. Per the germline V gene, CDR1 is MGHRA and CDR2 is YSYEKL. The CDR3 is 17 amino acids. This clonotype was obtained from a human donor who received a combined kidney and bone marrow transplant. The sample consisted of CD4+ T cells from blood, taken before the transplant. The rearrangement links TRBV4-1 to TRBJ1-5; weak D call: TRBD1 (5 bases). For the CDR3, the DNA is TGCGCCAGCAGCCAACCTCGACAGTCGTATAGCAATCAGCCCCAGCATTTT. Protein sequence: CASSQPRQSYSNQPQHF.